The 29 T cell receptor beta chains below were found in one sample sequenced in a study of OX40 agonist ivuxolimab in advanced cancers. The repertoire was sequenced with immunoSEQ multiplex PCR; TCRdb's copy has only in-frame clones and lacks some. The repertoire consists of 50,000 to 70,000 clones, with around 85% occurring once and the leading ten covering under 3.5%. The source material was CD4+ or CD8+ T cells sorted from blood, sampled in a trial of the OX40 agonist ivuxolimab. The origin of the receptors is an adult with an advanced solid tumor such as melanoma, head and neck, liver or kidney cancer.

The chain couples TRBV18 to TRBJ1-2; TRBD1 aligns across 8 bases. Germline CDR1 is KGHSH and CDR2 is LQKENI. The CDR3 contains 15 residues. J lost 2 bases, V lost 2 bases, and 4 bases had no gene match. CDR3 in amino acids: CASSPLDRVNYGYTF. The DNA of the CDR3 is TGTGCCAGCTCACCATTGGACAGGGTAAACTATGGCTACACCTTC.

CDR3 in DNA: TGTGCCAGCAGCCCCGGAGGGGTTACCTACGAGCAGTACTTC. Protein product: CASSPGGVTYEQYF. The gene calls are TRBV5-5 and TRBJ2-7, with a weak D call TRBD2 (6 bases). Germline V gene sequence: CDR1 SGHKS, CDR2 YYEKEE (reference sequence). V lost 4 bases and J 2 bases, leaving 13 bases between the germline ends. The CDR3 runs to 14 residues.

The genes are TRBV7-8 and TRBJ2-5; D could derive from TRBD1 or TRBD2 (5 bases each). V lost 3 bases and J lost 1, with 12 bases in between. Germline V lookup: CDR1 SGHVS, CDR2 FQNEAQ. The CDR3 spans 15 residues. CDR3 sequence reads: CASSLDSGAQETQYF. The CDR3 DNA sequence: TGTGCCAGCAGCTTGGACTCCGGGGCCCAAGAGACCCAGTACTTC.

J is TRBJ2-3 and V is TRBV5-6; 13 nucleotides agree with TRBD2. Germline V gene sequence: CDR1 SGHDT, CDR2 YYEEEE. The junction had 10 bases not matched to a gene; V was cut back by 0 bases and J by 6 bases. The CDR3 is 18 residues long. The CDR3 loop is CASSLDGLAGAFSDTQYF. In nucleotides, the CDR3 is TGTGCCAGCAGCTTGGACGGACTAGCGGGGGCTTTCTCGGATACGCAGTATTTT.

The chain employs TRBV6-5 and TRBJ1-2; D might be TRBD1 (5 bases). Trimming stripped 2 bases from V and 1 base from J, with 11 bases between. Germline V gene data show CDR1 as MNHEY and CDR2 as SVGAGI. CDR3 length: 15 residues. The CDR3 is CASSYLDQGNYGYTF. The CDR3 nucleotides read TGTGCCAGCAGTTACCTCGACCAGGGTAACTATGGCTACACCTTC.

The chain employs TRBV11-1 and TRBJ2-4, with D possibly being TRBD1 (6 bases). Trimming shortened V by 0 bases and J by 2 bases, and 14 bases separated the two germline ends. Germline V gene lookup returns CDR1 SGHAT and CDR2 FQDESV (reference sequence). This CDR3 is 17 amino acids long. The CDR3 DNA follows: TGTGCCAGCAGCTTAGCTCACAGGGCCGTTCCCAAAAACATTCAGTACTTC. Translating gives CASSLAHRAVPKNIQYF.

Worth noting for this clone: A junction end diverges from the germline sequence, so it may reflect a read error. This chain connects TRBV7-3 to TRBJ1-1; possible D gene TRBD1, 5 bases. The CDR3 is 15 amino acids. Germline loops: CDR1 SGHTA, CDR2 FQGTGA. CDR3 sequence reads: CASSVTGRLNTEAFF. The DNA for the CDR3 is TGTGCCAGCAGCGTAACGGGACGGTTGAACACTGAAGCTTTCTTT. Drawing the rest from reference TRBV7-3 and TRBJ1-1, the complete variable domain is GAGVSQTPSNKVTEKGKYVELRCDPISGHTALYWYRQSLGQGPEFLIYFQGTGAADDSGLPNDRFFAVRPEGSVSTLKIQRTERGDSAVYLCASSVTGRLNTEAFFGQGTRLTVV.

The chain carries TRBV18 and TRBJ2-5; D not resolved. This CDR3 has 13 amino acids. Germline CDR1 is KGHSH and CDR2 is LQKENI. Trimming pared 4 bases from V and 1 base from J, leaving 7 bases between. CDR3 region: CASSLRPQETQYF. The CDR3 coding sequence is TGTGCCAGCTCACTACGACCCCAAGAGACCCAGTACTTC.

The genes are TRBV9 and TRBJ1-4; D gene unclear. V was pared by 1 base and J by 4 bases, with 11 bases between. Germline assignment: CDR1 SGDLS and CDR2 YYNGEE. The CDR3 spans 15 residues. The CDR3: CASSVSSFSNEKLFF. CDR3 nucleotide sequence: TGTGCCAGCAGCGTAAGTTCTTTCAGTAATGAAAAACTGTTTTTT.

The chain couples TRBV5-1 to TRBJ1-6; TRBD1 is a possible D gene (6 bases). The CDR3 length is 16 residues. The V end lost 3 bases, the J end lost 10 bases, and 20 bases lay between the germline ends. Germline V CDR1 and CDR2: SGHRS, YFSETQ. The CDR3 DNA reads TGCGCCAGCAGCTCCACCGTAGGGGGGCGCGGGTCACCCCTCCACTTT. Translated, it gives CASSSTVGGRGSPLHF.

The rearrangement uses TRBV7-9 and TRBJ2-2; D may be TRBD1 (6 bases). V lost 1 base, J lost 5 bases, and 11 bases lay in between. The CDR3 contains 15 residues. Germline assignment: CDR1 SEHNR and CDR2 FQNEAQ (reference sequence). DNA of the CDR3: TGTGCCAGCAGCTTAGATAGGGGGAAAACCGGGGAGCTGTTTTTT. Translating gives CASSLDRGKTGELFF. The variable domain in full, with the rest retrieved from reference TRBV7-9 and TRBJ2-2, is DTGVSQNPRHKITKRGQNVTFRCDPISEHNRLYWYRQTLGQGPEFLTYFQNEAQLEKSRLLSDRFSAERPKGSFSTLEIQRTEQGDSAMYLCASSLDRGKTGELFFGEGSRLTVL.

This chain connects TRBV30 to TRBJ1-3, with 7 bases fitting TRBD1. This CDR3 has 13 amino acids. Per germline, CDR1 GTSNPN and CDR2 SVGIG (reference sequence). The ends lost 1 base at V and 8 bases at J; junction bases unmatched: 5. CDR3: CAWSAQGVDTIYF. The CDR3, as DNA: TGTGCCTGGAGTGCTCAGGGGGTGGACACCATATATTTT.

In its sample, this clone was seen a few times. This chain links TRBV30 with TRBJ2-3, with 7 nucleotides matching TRBD1. V lost 3 bases, J lost 5 bases, and 11 bases stayed unmatched. There are 15 residues in the CDR3. In germline, CDR1 is GTSNPN, CDR2 SVGIG (reference sequence). The CDR3 bases are TGTGCCTGGAGCTATCCGGGACAGATAATAGATACGCAGTATTTT. Encoded protein: CAWSYPGQIIDTQYF.

Only a few counts were recorded for this clone. The gene calls are TRBV4-2 and TRBJ2-3; no reliable D call. The V and J ends lost 1 base and 0 bases respectively, with 5 bases between them. The CDR3 covers 14 residues. From germline, CDR1 is LGHNA and CDR2 YNFKEQ. The CDR3: CASSQGVSTDTQYF. Written as DNA, the CDR3 is TGTGCCAGCAGCCAAGGGGTTAGCACAGATACGCAGTATTTT.

This clone was seen more than once but under ten times. This sequence joins TRBV28 and TRBJ1-2; TRBD1 might be the D (5 bases). The CDR3 loop spans 13 amino acids. With 7 bases removed from V and 0 bases from J, the gap between germline ends came to 9 bases. Germline V gene lookup returns CDR1 MDHEN and CDR2 SYDVKM. DNA of the CDR3: TGTGCCAGCATGTCAGGGACTAACTATGGCTACACCTTC. The encoded protein is CASMSGTNYGYTF.

The chain joins TRBV7-2 to TRBJ2-7; D is uncertain. This CDR3 region has 13 residues. V was trimmed by 4 bases and J by 6 bases, leaving 13 bases between them. The germline V gene has CDR1 SGHTA and CDR2 FQGNSA. CDR3 amino acids: CASSSPQVAEQYF. The CDR3 region has the DNA TGTGCCAGCAGCTCCCCTCAGGTAGCCGAGCAGTACTTC.

The chain links TRBV7-9 to TRBJ1-3; D is perhaps TRBD1 (5 bases). With 5 bases removed from V and 1 base from J, the gap between germline ends came to 12 bases. This CDR3 is 15 amino acids long. CDR1 SEHNR and CDR2 FQNEAQ come from the germline V gene (reference sequence). In nucleotides, the CDR3 is TGTGCCAGCAGCCCTCGGGGGGGGTCTGGAAACACCATATATTTT. Translating it yields CASSPRGGSGNTIYF.

The chain employs TRBV5-1 and TRBJ1-2, with D tentatively TRBD1 (5 bases). V lost 1 base and J 4 bases, leaving 11 bases between the germline ends. This CDR3 region has 14 residues. Per the germline V gene, CDR1 is SGHRS and CDR2 is YFSETQ. CDR3 residues: CASSLYAGSYGYTF. CDR3 nucleotides: TGCGCCAGCAGCTTGTATGCAGGGAGCTATGGCTACACCTTC. The whole variable domain, filled in from reference TRBV5-1 and TRBJ1-2, reads KAGVTQTPRYLIKTRGQQVTLSCSPISGHRSVSWYQQTPGQGLQFLFEYFSETQRNKGNFPGRFSGRQFSNSRSEMNVSTLELGDSALYLCASSLYAGSYGYTFGSGTRLTVV.

V usage is TRBV6-5 and J usage is TRBJ2-3; D ambiguous. V shed 10 bases and J shed 4 bases, with 9 bases lying between them. Looked up from germline, CDR1 is MNHEY and CDR2 is SVGAGI. This CDR3 region has 11 residues. The CDR3 sequence: CATSQADTQYF. CDR3 DNA sequence: TGTGCCACCAGCCAAGCAGATACGCAGTATTTT.

J is TRBJ1-1 and V is TRBV29-1, with D unresolved. Trimming shortened V by 2 bases and J by 4 bases, and 8 bases separated the two germline ends. This CDR3 is built from 12 residues. Per germline, CDR1 SQVTM and CDR2 ANQGSEA. CDR3 sequence (DNA): TGCAGCGTTGAATGGGGTAGCACTGAAGCTTTCTTT. Translation gives CSVEWGSTEAFF.

The chain employs TRBV11-3 and TRBJ2-5, with unresolved D. Germline V CDR1 and CDR2: SGHNT, YENEEA. Trimming shortened V by 5 bases and J by 4 bases, and 5 bases separated the two germline ends. The CDR3 extends over 11 amino acids. The CDR3 region has the DNA TGTGCCAGCAGCGAACTAGAGACCCAGTACTTC. Translating it yields CASSELETQYF.

The rearrangement uses TRBV4-2 and TRBJ2-7, with 9 bases identical to TRBD2. The length of the CDR3 is 16 residues. J was trimmed by 5 bases and V by 4 bases; bases with no gene match: 12. Germline CDR1 LGHNA, CDR2 YNFKEQ. CDR3: CASSPLSEAGGHEQYF. The CDR3 DNA reads as TGTGCCAGCAGCCCCCTAAGCGAAGCGGGAGGTCACGAGCAGTACTTC.

The chain is built from TRBV6-5 and TRBJ1-1; D is ambiguous. V was shortened by 2 bases and J by 1 base, with 5 bases between the two germline ends. Looked up from germline, CDR1 is MNHEY and CDR2 is SVGAGI. CDR3 size: 13 residues. DNA of the CDR3: TGTGCCAGCAGTTACCAGTCGAACACTGAAGCTTTCTTT. Translating gives CASSYQSNTEAFF.

V and J are TRBV7-3 and TRBJ2-6, with 14 bases identical to TRBD2. The CDR3 consists of 21 residues. V lost 5 bases to trimming and J lost 3 bases; unmatched junction nucleotides: 15. Germline loops: CDR1 SGHTA, CDR2 FQGTGA. CDR3 bases: TGTGCCAGCAGCCTACCCAACGAGACTAGCGGGGGGGCCTATGGGGCCAACGTCCTGACTTTC. Translated: CASSLPNETSGGAYGANVLTF.

This clone has more than one count but fewer than ten. This chain uses TRBV10-2 with TRBJ2-1; D may be TRBD2 (5 bases). Trimming removed 4 bases at V and 0 bases at J, with 13 bases between. The CDR3 runs to 16 residues. The germline V gene encodes CDR1 WSHSY and CDR2 SAAADI. The DNA of the CDR3 is TGCGCCAGCAGTGGAGCCGGGGTGGGCTCCTACAATGAGCAGTTCTTC. It codes for CASSGAGVGSYNEQFF.

The chain has TRBV7-8 and TRBJ2-7, with a tentative D call TRBD2 (6 bases). CDR3 size: 13 residues. The V and J ends lost 5 bases and 6 bases respectively, with 14 bases between them. The germline CDR1 and CDR2 sequences are SGHVS and FQNEAQ. In nucleotides, the CDR3 is TGTGCCAGCAGCGCGGGAAATCTCGGCGAGCAGTACTTC. This encodes CASSAGNLGEQYF.

This clone was found once. The chain employs TRBV7-3 and TRBJ1-2; 8 bases fit TRBD1. Germline V gene lookup returns CDR1 SGHTA and CDR2 FQGTGA. This CDR3 comprises 14 residues. The V segment lost 10 bases and the J segment 8 bases; nucleotides outside the gene matches: 15. CDR3 amino acids: CATTRQGPSRGYTF. DNA of the CDR3: TGTGCCACCACCAGACAGGGGCCTTCTCGGGGCTACACCTTC.

The chain carries TRBV10-3 and TRBJ2-5; the D call may be TRBD1 or TRBD2 (5 bases each). This CDR3 spans 11 amino acids. Germline loops: CDR1 ENHRY, CDR2 SYGVKD. With 2 bases removed from V and 11 bases from J, the gap between germline ends came to 9 bases. The CDR3 spells CAISEVREQYF. CDR3 nucleotides: TGTGCCATCAGTGAGGTCAGGGAGCAGTACTTC.

V and J are TRBV5-8 and TRBJ2-5; 7 bases line up with TRBD2. The CDR3 sequence is 15 residues long. The ends lost 0 bases at V and 1 base at J; junction bases unmatched: 3. The germline V gene encodes CDR1 SGHTS and CDR2 YDEGEE. DNA for the CDR3: TGTGCCAGCAGCTTGGGACTAGCCGGCCAAGAGACCCAGTACTTC. This codes for CASSLGLAGQETQYF.